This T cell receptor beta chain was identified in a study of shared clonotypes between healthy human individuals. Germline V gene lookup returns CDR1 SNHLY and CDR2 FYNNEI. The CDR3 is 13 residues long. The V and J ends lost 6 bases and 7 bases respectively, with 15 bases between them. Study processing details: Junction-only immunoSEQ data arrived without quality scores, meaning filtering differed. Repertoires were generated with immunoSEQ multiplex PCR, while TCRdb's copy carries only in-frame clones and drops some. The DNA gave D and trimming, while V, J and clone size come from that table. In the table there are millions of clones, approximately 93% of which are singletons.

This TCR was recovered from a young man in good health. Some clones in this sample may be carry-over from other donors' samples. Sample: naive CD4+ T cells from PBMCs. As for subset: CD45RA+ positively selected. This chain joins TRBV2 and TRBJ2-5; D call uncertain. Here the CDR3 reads CASSGAVWGTQYF. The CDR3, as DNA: TGTGCCAGCAGCGGTGCAGTATGGGGGACCCAGTACTTC.